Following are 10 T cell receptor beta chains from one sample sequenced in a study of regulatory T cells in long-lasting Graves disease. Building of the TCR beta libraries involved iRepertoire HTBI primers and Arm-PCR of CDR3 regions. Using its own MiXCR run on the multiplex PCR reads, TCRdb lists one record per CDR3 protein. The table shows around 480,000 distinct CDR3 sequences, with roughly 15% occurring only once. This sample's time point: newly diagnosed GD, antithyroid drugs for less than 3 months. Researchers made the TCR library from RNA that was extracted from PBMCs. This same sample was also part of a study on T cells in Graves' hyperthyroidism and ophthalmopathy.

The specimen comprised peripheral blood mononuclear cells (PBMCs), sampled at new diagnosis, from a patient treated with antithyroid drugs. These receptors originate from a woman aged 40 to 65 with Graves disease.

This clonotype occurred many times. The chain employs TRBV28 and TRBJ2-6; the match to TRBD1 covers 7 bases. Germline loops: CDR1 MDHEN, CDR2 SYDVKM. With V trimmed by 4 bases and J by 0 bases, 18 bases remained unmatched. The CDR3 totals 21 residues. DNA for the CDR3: TGTGCCAGCAGTTCCCTTTGGGCAGGGGGTCTTGTCAGCTCTGGGGCCAACGTCCTGACTTTC. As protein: CASSSLWAGGLVSSGANVLTF.

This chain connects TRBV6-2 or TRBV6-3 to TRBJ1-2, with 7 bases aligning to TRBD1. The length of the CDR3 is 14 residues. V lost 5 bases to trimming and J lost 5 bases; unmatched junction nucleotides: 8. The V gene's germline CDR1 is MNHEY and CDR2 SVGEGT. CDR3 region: CASSAQGTLYGYTF. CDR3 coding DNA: TGTGCCAGCAGTGCACAGGGGACCCTATATGGCTACACCTTC.

The CDR3 bases are TGTGCCAGCAGTTACCCAGCAGGGACCTCCGGCGGCGGGGAGCTGTTTTTT. Residues: CASSYPAGTSGGGELFF. The V and J genes are TRBV6-5 and TRBJ2-2; D may match TRBD1 or TRBD2 (5 bases each). This CDR3 comprises 17 residues. Germline-derived CDR1 and CDR2 are MNHEY and SVGAGI. V lost 2 bases and J 7 bases, leaving 20 bases between the germline ends.

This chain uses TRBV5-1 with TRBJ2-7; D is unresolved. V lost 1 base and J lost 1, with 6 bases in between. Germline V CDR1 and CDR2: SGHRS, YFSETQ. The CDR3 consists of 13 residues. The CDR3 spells CASSLLLSYEQYF. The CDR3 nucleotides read TGCGCCAGCAGCTTGTTGCTTTCCTACGAGCAGTACTTC. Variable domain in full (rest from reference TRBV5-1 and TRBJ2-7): KAGVTQTPRYLIKTRGQQVTLSCSPISGHRSVSWYQQTPGQGLQFLFEYFSETQRNKGNFPGRFSGRQFSNSRSEMNVSTLELGDSALYLCASSLLLSYEQYFGPGTRLTVT.

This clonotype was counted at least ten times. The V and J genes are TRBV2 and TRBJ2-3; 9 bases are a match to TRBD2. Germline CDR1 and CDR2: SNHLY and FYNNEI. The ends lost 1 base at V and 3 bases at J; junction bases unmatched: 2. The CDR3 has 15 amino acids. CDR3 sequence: CASSEVAGATDTQYF. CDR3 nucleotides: TGTGCCAGCAGTGAAGTAGCGGGGGCGACAGATACGCAGTATTTT.

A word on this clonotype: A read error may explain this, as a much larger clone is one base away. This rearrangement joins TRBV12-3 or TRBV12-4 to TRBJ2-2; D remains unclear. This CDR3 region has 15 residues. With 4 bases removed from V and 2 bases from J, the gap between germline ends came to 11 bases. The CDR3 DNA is TGTGCCAGCAGTTCTGGCAGGTCTAACACCGGGGAGCTGTTTTTT. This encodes CASSSGRSNTGELFF.

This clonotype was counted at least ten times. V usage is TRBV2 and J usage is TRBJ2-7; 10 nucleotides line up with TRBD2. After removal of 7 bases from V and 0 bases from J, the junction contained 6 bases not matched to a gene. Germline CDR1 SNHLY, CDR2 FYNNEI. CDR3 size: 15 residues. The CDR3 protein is CASTRTSGDSYEQYF. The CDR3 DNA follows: TGTGCCAGCACCAGAACTAGCGGGGACTCCTACGAGCAGTACTTC.

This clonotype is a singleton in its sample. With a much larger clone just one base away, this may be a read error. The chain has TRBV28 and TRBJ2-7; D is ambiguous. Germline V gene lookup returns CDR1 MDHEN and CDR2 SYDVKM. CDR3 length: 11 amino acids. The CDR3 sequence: CASSHPYEQHF. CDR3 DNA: TGTGCCAGCAGTCACCCCTACGAGCAGCACTTC.

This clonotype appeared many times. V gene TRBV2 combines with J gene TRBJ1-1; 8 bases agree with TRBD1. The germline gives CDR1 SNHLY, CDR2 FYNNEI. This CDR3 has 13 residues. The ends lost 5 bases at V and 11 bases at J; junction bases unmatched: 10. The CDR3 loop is CASSPGGSRGAFF. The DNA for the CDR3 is TGTGCCAGCAGTCCAGGGGGCTCTAGGGGGGCTTTCTTT.

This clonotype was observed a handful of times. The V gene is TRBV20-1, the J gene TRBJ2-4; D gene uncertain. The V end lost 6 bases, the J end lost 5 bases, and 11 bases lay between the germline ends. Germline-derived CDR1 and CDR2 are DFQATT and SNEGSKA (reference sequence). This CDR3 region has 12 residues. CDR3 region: CSAARAQNIQYF. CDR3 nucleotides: TGCAGTGCAGCCCGGGCCCAAAACATTCAGTACTTC.